The rows below give T cell receptor beta chains drawn from one sample of a study of shared clonotypes between healthy human individuals. Assay: immunoSEQ multiplex PCR; the TCRdb copy retains only in-frame clones and omits some. Of fewer than 2.5 million clones listed, approximately 93% are singletons. The sample was naive CD4+ T cells from PBMCs. The receptors stem from a man between 18 and 35 years old in good health. Some clones in this sample may be carry-over from other donors' samples. The CDR3 runs from the conserved cysteine through the conserved F or W.

V,length,J,CDR3
TRBV5-1,14,TRBJ2-3,CASSLGPPPDTQYF
TRBV12-5,16,TRBJ2-1,CASGGLAGGSYNEQFF
TRBV18,14,TRBJ2-4,CASSPPGTVGIQYF
TRBV12-5,20,TRBJ2-1,CASGLVTGTSVPSSYNEQFF
TRBV2,15,TRBJ1-5,CASLPDRDNNQPQHF
TRBV7-2,14,TRBJ1-2,CASSLVRSDYGYTF
TRBV5-1,15,TRBJ2-2,CASSPGLAITGELFF
TRBV23-1,15,TRBJ2-7,CASRKGTGGLYEQYF
TRBV6-5,15,TRBJ2-5,CASRRGIRPRETQYF
TRBV28,16,TRBJ1-3,CASSPRSRLGGNTIYF
TRBV28,15,TRBJ2-2,CASSLRALRDGELFF
TRBV4-2,15,TRBJ2-3,CASSQASGRSDTQYF
TRBV18,14,TRBJ2-7,CASSPGTSYGEQYF
TRBV18,15,TRBJ2-2,CASSPSGVPTGELFF
TRBV18,13,TRBJ2-7,CASSPSGLLEQYF
TRBV5-1,18,TRBJ2-1,CASRQSGTSYSSYNEQFF
TRBV27,16,TRBJ2-1,CASSSLAVGSADEQFF
TRBV30,13,TRBJ2-7,CAWSVVRLGEQYF
TRBV29-1,13,TRBJ1-1,CSVASPIGGDFFF
TRBV25-1,15,TRBJ1-1,CASSDWNRVETEAFF
TRBV4-3,16,TRBJ2-2,CASSQEAARNTGELFF
TRBV29-1,14,TRBJ1-2,CSVEDRGQRDGYTF
TRBV27,16,TRBJ2-1,CASSNTGAGTNNEQFF
TRBV5-1,14,TRBJ2-3,CASSPEAGTDTQYF
TRBV29-1,13,TRBJ2-5,CSVGQILQETQYF
TRBV12-5,13,TRBJ2-6,CASGSSGANVLTF
TRBV18,16,TRBJ2-1,CASSPLTQTDSEEQFF
TRBV10-3,14,TRBJ2-2,CAIRGDRNTGELFF
TRBV7-2,13,TRBJ2-5,CASSLVGEETQYF
TRBV5-1,16,TRBJ2-7,CASSLSPGQGTWEQYF
TRBV4-2,19,TRBJ2-5,CASSQPGTLAGGNQETQYF
TRBV5-1,14,TRBJ1-3,CASSLGQHGNTIYF
TRBV7-8,12,TRBJ2-7,CASSRDFYEQYF
TRBV5-1,15,TRBJ1-1,CASSLASRGWSEAFF
TRBV6-5,14,TRBJ2-3,CATRPQGSTDTQYF
TRBV18,14,TRBJ1-5,CASSPYRERQPQHF
TRBV18,13,TRBJ1-4,CASSPGREEKLFF
TRBV6-5,15,TRBJ1-3,CASSRGTSSGNTIYF
TRBV5-8,13,TRBJ2-7,CASSFGGVYEQYF
TRBV19,17,TRBJ1-3,CASSIGPGQPSGNTIYF
TRBV14,11,TRBJ2-5,CASSQGVAQYF
TRBV5-5,15,TRBJ2-7,CASSGQASSSYEQYF
TRBV27,14,TRBJ2-4,CASRGQGPKNIQYF
TRBV15,20,TRBJ1-4,CATSRGPGQSSRVSNEKLFF
TRBV25-1,16,TRBJ2-1,CASSEYMTSGRNEQFF
TRBV28,13,TRBJ2-5,CASALEGGETQYF
TRBV4-3,16,TRBJ2-7,CASSHLHHPNSYEQYF
TRBV5-1,17,TRBJ2-1,CASSLGPRGLGVNEQFF
TRBV4-2,14,TRBJ1-3,CASSLGLAGNTIYF
TRBV6-1,12,TRBJ2-5,CASSWSQETQYF
TRBV6-6,14,TRBJ1-3,CASRTDSSGNTIYF
TRBV5-1,17,TRBJ2-5,CASSRGLAGGNQETQYF
TRBV18,15,TRBJ1-5,CASSPTTGKDQPQHF
TRBV28,14,TRBJ2-7,CASRGTSGRSEQYF
TRBV28,16,TRBJ1-2,CASTEFGTGANYGYTF